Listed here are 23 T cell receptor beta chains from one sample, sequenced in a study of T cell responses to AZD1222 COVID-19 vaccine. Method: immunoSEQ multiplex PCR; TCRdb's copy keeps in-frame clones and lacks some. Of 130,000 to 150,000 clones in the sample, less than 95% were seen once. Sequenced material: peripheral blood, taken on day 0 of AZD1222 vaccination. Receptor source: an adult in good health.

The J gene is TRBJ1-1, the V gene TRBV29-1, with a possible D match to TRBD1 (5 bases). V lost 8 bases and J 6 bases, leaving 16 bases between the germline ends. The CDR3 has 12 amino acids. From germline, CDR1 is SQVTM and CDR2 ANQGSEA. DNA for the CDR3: TGCAGCCTCAGCCCGGGGGGGGCTGAAGCTTTCTTT. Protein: CSLSPGGAEAFF.

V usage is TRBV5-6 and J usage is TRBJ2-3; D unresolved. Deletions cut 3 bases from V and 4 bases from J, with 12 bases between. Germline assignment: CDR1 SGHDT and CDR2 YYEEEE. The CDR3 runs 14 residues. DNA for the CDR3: TGTGCCAGCAGCTCGCTCGTAGGCGCAGATACGCAGTATTTT. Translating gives CASSSLVGADTQYF.

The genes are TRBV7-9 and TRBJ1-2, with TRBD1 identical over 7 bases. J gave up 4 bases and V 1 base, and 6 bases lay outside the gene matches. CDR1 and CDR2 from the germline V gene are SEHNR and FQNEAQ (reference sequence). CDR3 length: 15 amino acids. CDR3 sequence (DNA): TGTGCCAGCAGCTTAGACAGGGGTGTAAGCTATGGCTACACCTTC. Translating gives CASSLDRGVSYGYTF.

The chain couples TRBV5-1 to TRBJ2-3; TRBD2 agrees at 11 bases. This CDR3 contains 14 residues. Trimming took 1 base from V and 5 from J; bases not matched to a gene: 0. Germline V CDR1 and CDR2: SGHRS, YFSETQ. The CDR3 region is CASSLTSGGDTQYF. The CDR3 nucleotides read TGCGCCAGCAGCTTGACTAGCGGGGGAGATACGCAGTATTTT.

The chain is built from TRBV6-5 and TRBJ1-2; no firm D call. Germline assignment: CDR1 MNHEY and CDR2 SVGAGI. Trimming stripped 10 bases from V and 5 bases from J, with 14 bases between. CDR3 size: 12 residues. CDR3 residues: CAIADTEYGYTF. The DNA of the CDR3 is TGTGCCATCGCCGACACGGAATATGGCTACACCTTC.

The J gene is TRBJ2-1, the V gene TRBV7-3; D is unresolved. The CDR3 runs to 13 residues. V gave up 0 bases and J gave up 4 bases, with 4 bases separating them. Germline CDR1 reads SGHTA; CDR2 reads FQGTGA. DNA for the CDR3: TGTGCCAGCAGCTTAACAGGGTACAATGAGCAGTTCTTC. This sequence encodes CASSLTGYNEQFF.

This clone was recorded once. The CDR3 nucleotides are TGTGCCAGCAGTCCCCACGGGGAGGACTCCTACGAGCAGTACTTC. The encoded protein is CASSPHGEDSYEQYF. This sequence joins TRBV6-5 and TRBJ2-7; a weak D match, TRBD2 (6 bases). The CDR3 totals 15 residues. Looked up from germline, CDR1 is MNHEY and CDR2 is SVGAGI. The ends were cut back, 5 bases at V and 0 bases at J, with 14 bases in the middle.

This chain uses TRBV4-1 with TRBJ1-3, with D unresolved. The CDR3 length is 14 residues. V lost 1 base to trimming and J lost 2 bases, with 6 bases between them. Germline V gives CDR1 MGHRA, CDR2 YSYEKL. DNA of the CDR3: TGCGCCAGCAGCCAAGGTAGACCTGGAAACACCATATATTTT. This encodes CASSQGRPGNTIYF.

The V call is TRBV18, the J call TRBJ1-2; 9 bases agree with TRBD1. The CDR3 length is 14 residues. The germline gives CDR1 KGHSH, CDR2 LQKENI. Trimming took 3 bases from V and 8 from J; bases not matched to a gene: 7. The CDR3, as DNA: TGTGCCAGCTCACCCTCGACCACAGGGGGCGGCTACACCTTC. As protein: CASSPSTTGGGYTF.

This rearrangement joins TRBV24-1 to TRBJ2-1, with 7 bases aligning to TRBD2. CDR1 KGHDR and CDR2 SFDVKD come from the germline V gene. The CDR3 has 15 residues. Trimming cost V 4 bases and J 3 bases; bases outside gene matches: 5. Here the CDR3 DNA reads TGTGCCACCAGTGACCAAGGACTAGGCTACAATGAGCAGTTCTTC. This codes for CATSDQGLGYNEQFF.

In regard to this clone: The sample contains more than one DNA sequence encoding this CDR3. CDR3 sequence reads: CASSSSSYEQYF. As DNA, the CDR3 is TGTGCCAGCAGCTCGAGCTCCTACGAGCAGTACTTC. The chain employs TRBV5-6 and TRBJ2-7; D call uncertain. The ends were cut back, 3 bases at V and 0 bases at J, with 4 bases in the middle. Germline V gene sequence: CDR1 SGHDT, CDR2 YYEEEE. This CDR3 is 12 amino acids long.

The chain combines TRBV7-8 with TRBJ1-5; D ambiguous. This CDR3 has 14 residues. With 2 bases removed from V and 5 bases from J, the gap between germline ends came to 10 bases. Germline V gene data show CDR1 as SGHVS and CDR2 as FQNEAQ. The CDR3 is CASSLSGPHQPQHF. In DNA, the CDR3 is TGTGCCAGCAGCTTATCGGGCCCCCATCAGCCCCAGCATTTT.

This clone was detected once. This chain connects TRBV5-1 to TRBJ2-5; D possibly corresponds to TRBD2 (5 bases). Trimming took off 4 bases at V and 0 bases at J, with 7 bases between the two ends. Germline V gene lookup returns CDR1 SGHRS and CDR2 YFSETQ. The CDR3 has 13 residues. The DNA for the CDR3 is TGCGCCAGCAGCCCGGGGTACCAAGAGACCCAGTACTTC. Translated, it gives CASSPGYQETQYF.

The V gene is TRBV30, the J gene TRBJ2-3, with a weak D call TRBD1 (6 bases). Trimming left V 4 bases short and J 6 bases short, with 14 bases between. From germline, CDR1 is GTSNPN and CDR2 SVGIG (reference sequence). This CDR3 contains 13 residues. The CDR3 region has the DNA TGTGCCTGGACCGGGACACGGGCCGATACGCAGTATTTT. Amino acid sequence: CAWTGTRADTQYF.

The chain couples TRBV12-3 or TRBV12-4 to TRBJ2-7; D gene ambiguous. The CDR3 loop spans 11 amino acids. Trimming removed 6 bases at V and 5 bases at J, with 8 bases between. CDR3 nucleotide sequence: TGTGCCAGCAGCTCCCTCCACGAGCAGTACTTC. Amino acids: CASSSLHEQYF.

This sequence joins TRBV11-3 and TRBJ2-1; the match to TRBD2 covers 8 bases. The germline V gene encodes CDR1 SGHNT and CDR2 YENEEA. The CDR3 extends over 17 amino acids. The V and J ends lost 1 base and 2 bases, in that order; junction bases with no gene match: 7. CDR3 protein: CASSLGKLAAPYNEQFF. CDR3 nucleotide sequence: TGTGCCAGCAGCTTAGGGAAACTAGCGGCGCCCTACAATGAGCAGTTCTTC.

The CDR3 spells CASSLLGYEQFF. The CDR3 nucleotides read TGCGCCAGCAGCTTGTTGGGGTATGAGCAGTTCTTC. The genes are TRBV5-1 and TRBJ2-1, with D unclear. Germline assignment: CDR1 SGHRS and CDR2 YFSETQ. The V gene lost 1 base and the J gene lost 8 bases, with 7 bases spanning the gap. The CDR3 has 12 residues.

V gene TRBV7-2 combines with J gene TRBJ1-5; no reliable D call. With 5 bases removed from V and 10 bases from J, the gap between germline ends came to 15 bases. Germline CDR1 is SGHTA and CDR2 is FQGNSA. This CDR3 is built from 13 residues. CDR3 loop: CASSTDPRFPQHF. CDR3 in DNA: TGTGCCAGCAGCACCGACCCCCGTTTTCCCCAGCATTTT.

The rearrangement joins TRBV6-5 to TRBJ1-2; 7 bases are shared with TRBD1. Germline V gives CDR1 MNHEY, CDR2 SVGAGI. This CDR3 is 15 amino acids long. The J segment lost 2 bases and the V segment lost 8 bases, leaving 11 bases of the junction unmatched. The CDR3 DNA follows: TGTGCCAGCCTATCTGAGACAGGGTCAAACTATGGCTACACCTTC. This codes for CASLSETGSNYGYTF.

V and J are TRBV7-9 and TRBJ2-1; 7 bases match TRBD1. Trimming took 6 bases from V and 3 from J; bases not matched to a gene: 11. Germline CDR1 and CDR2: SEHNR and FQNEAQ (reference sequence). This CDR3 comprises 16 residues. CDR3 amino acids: CASSSITGTDYNEQFF. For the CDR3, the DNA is TGTGCCAGCAGTTCCATTACCGGGACAGACTACAATGAGCAGTTCTTC.

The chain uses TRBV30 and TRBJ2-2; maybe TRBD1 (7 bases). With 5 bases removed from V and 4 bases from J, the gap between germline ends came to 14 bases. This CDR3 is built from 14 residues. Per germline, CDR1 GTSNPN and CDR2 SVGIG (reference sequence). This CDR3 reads CAWGTVGGTGELFF. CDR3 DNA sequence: TGTGCCTGGGGGACAGTCGGGGGCACCGGGGAGCTGTTTTTT.

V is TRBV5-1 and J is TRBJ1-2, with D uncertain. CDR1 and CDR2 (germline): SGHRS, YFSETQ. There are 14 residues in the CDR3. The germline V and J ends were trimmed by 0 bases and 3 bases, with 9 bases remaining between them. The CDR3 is CASSLAGSDYGYTF. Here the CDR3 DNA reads TGCGCCAGCAGCTTGGCGGGGTCCGACTATGGCTACACCTTC.

CDR3 sequence: CAWSVQVYNEQFF. DNA for the CDR3: TGTGCCTGGAGTGTACAGGTCTACAATGAGCAGTTCTTC. The chain uses TRBV30 and TRBJ2-1; a possible D gene is TRBD1 (5 bases). V lost 0 bases to trimming and J lost 3 bases, with 6 bases between them. Looked up from germline, CDR1 is GTSNPN and CDR2 is SVGIG (reference sequence). The CDR3 consists of 13 residues.